The 22 T cell receptor beta chains below come from one sample, sequenced in a study of cytomegalovirus exposure and HLA in healthy donors. The PCR made use of 60 Vbeta and 13 Jbeta primers. Assay used: immunoSEQ multiplex PCR; TCRdb lists only in-frame clones, some missing. This table has over 100,000 clones, around 78% appearing once. The sequenced sample was PBMCs. The source is a man aged 35 to 55 in good health and CMV-seronegative.

This clone has only one observation. The chain couples TRBV19 to TRBJ2-5; TRBD2 agrees at 14 bases. CDR3 length: 15 residues. CDR1 and CDR2 from the germline V gene are LNHDA and SQIVND (reference sequence). Trimming cost V 4 bases and J 2 bases; bases outside gene matches: 0. The CDR3 bases are TGTGCCAGTAGTAGGACTAGCGGGGGGCAAGAGACCCAGTACTTC. Translated: CASSRTSGGQETQYF.

This chain links TRBV28 with TRBJ1-2; tentatively, D is TRBD1 (5 bases). CDR3 size: 14 residues. With 0 bases removed from V and 6 bases from J, the gap between germline ends came to 11 bases. Germline CDR1 reads MDHEN; CDR2 reads SYDVKM. CDR3 sequence reads: CASSLWRDFDGYTF. The CDR3 DNA follows: TGTGCCAGCAGTTTATGGAGGGACTTCGATGGCTACACCTTC.

The rearrangement uses TRBV6-6 and TRBJ1-6, with TRBD1 matching over 10 bases. The CDR3 sequence is 16 residues long. Trimming cost V 4 bases and J 7 bases; bases outside gene matches: 7. The V gene's germline CDR1 is MNHNY and CDR2 SVGAGI (reference sequence). The DNA for the CDR3 is TGTGCCAGCAGTTGGCCGGGACAGGGGACCAATTCACCCCTCCACTTT. Amino acid sequence: CASSWPGQGTNSPLHF.

The chain carries TRBV4-1 and TRBJ2-5; TRBD1 is a possible D gene (6 bases). The CDR3 is 12 residues long. V lost 3 bases and J lost 7, with 9 bases in between. CDR1 is MGHRA, CDR2 YSYEKL, per germline. The CDR3 region has the DNA TGCGCCAGCAGCCACCCCAGGGGGACCCAGTACTTC. The encoded protein is CASSHPRGTQYF.

The rearrangement uses TRBV28 and TRBJ2-7, with D perhaps matching TRBD1 (5 bases). V lost 3 bases and J 6 bases, leaving 9 bases between the germline ends. This CDR3 is 12 amino acids long. The germline CDR1 and CDR2 sequences are MDHEN and SYDVKM. The CDR3 region is CASSFRGTEQYF. In DNA, the CDR3 is TGTGCCAGCAGTTTTAGGGGAACCGAGCAGTACTTC.

This sequence joins TRBV30 and TRBJ2-3; tentatively, D is TRBD2 (5 bases). This CDR3 is built from 14 residues. V was trimmed by 0 bases and J by 6 bases, leaving 13 bases between them. Germline assignment: CDR1 GTSNPN and CDR2 SVGIG (reference sequence). The CDR3 DNA is TGTGCCTGGAGTGTGGGTACTAGTAAGGATACGCAGTATTTT. Protein: CAWSVGTSKDTQYF.

The CDR3 DNA reads TGTGCCAGCAGCTTCACCGGGACAGTCGACGAGCAGTACTTC. It is translated as CASSFTGTVDEQYF. The rearrangement links TRBV7-9 to TRBJ2-7, with 7 bases fitting TRBD1. V lost 3 bases to trimming and J lost 5 bases; unmatched junction nucleotides: 7. The CDR3 has 14 residues. Germline V gene data show CDR1 as SEHNR and CDR2 as FQNEAQ (reference sequence).

This sequence joins TRBV18 and TRBJ2-7, with TRBD2 matching 12 bases. Per the germline V gene, CDR1 is KGHSH and CDR2 is LQKENI. Losses at the gene ends were 3 bases for V and 5 bases for J; bases not matched to a gene: 8. The CDR3 length is 16 residues. The DNA for the CDR3 is TGTGCCAGCTCACCGGGTTTGACTAGCGGGAGTCACGAGCAGTACTTC. Translated, it gives CASSPGLTSGSHEQYF.

Of note for this clone: This specimen includes other DNA sequences encoding the same CDR3. The chain recombines TRBV6-5 with TRBJ1-2; unclear D gene. Trimming shortened V by 5 bases and J by 5 bases, and 18 bases separated the two germline ends. Germline CDR1 and CDR2: MNHEY and SVGAGI. The CDR3 consists of 15 residues. CDR3 sequence reads: CASSLTPGDDYGYTF. Here the CDR3 DNA reads TGTGCCAGCAGTCTGACGCCGGGAGATGATTATGGCTACACCTTC.

The V call is TRBV30, the J call TRBJ2-2; 8 nucleotides align to TRBD1. J was trimmed by 5 bases and V by 5 bases; bases with no gene match: 7. The germline CDR1 and CDR2 sequences are GTSNPN and SVGIG (reference sequence). CDR3 length: 14 amino acids. CDR3 nucleotide sequence: TGTGCCTGGGTCGGACAGGGAAGAACCGGGGAGCTGTTTTTT. This sequence encodes CAWVGQGRTGELFF.

This chain connects TRBV7-9 to TRBJ1-2, with D tentatively TRBD1 (5 bases). The CDR3 covers 14 residues. V shed 1 base and J shed 5 bases, with 11 bases lying between them. Germline V CDR1 and CDR2: SEHNR, FQNEAQ (reference sequence). CDR3 sequence reads: CASSLGAGLYGYTF. For the CDR3, the DNA is TGTGCCAGCAGCTTAGGTGCAGGGTTGTATGGCTACACCTTC.

The chain uses TRBV11-1 and TRBJ2-7; D is unresolved. Germline V gene sequence: CDR1 SGHAT, CDR2 FQDESV (reference sequence). Trimming removed 5 bases at V and 4 bases at J, with 12 bases between. The CDR3 is 13 amino acids. The CDR3 region is CASSPPLRYEQYF. Written as DNA, the CDR3 is TGTGCCAGCAGCCCCCCCCTGAGGTACGAGCAGTACTTC.

The chain is built from TRBV19 and TRBJ1-1; no definite D call. Between the trimmed V and J ends, which lost 3 bases and 0 bases, there was a span of 5 bases. Germline values: CDR1 LNHDA, CDR2 SQIVND (reference sequence). The CDR3 is made up of 13 amino acids. The CDR3 region is CASSMVVNTEAFF. In DNA form, the CDR3 reads TGTGCCAGTAGTATGGTAGTGAACACTGAAGCTTTCTTT.

The chain joins TRBV5-4 to TRBJ2-7, with D tentatively TRBD1 (6 bases). Germline loops: CDR1 SGHNT, CDR2 YYREEE (reference sequence). V lost 4 bases, J lost 6 bases, and 8 bases lay in between. This CDR3 has 11 residues. The CDR3 nucleotides are TGTGCCAGCAGCAGGGACATCGAGCAGTACTTC. Its translation: CASSRDIEQYF.

The CDR3 coding sequence is TGTGCCAGCAAACCGGGACTAGCGGGGGGGACTAGCACAGATACGCAGTATTTT. It codes for CASKPGLAGGTSTDTQYF. J is TRBJ2-3 and V is TRBV19; 16 bases are a match to TRBD2. V shed 9 bases, J shed 0 bases, and the junction held 9 bases outside the gene matches. Looked up from germline, CDR1 is LNHDA and CDR2 is SQIVND (reference sequence). The CDR3 has 18 residues.

J is TRBJ2-2 and V is TRBV28, with D possibly being TRBD1 (7 bases). CDR1 is MDHEN and CDR2 is SYDVKM in the germline V gene. V lost 2 bases, J lost 5 bases, and 15 bases lay in between. The CDR3 loop spans 16 amino acids. The CDR3 DNA follows: TGTGCCAGCAGTTTAATGGAGGGGGCGCGTACCGGGGAGCTGTTTTTT. Amino acid sequence: CASSLMEGARTGELFF.

This clone was counted once. V usage is TRBV28 and J usage is TRBJ2-1; no clear D. With 3 bases removed from V and 4 bases from J, the gap between germline ends came to 7 bases. The CDR3 covers 13 residues. From germline, CDR1 is MDHEN and CDR2 SYDVKM. For the CDR3, the DNA is TGTGCCAGCAGTTTGGTTCGGTACAATGAGCAGTTCTTC. This sequence encodes CASSLVRYNEQFF.

The chain couples TRBV19 to TRBJ2-7; no definite D call. Germline V gene sequence: CDR1 LNHDA, CDR2 SQIVND (reference sequence). V lost 0 bases, J lost 7 bases, and 19 bases lay in between. This CDR3 has 16 amino acids. DNA for the CDR3: TGTGCCAGTAGTATAGATCAGCAGGCAGGCCAGGTGGAGCAGTACTTC. Its protein is CASSIDQQAGQVEQYF. The full variable domain, its missing parts supplied by reference TRBV19 and TRBJ2-7, is DGGITQSPKYLFRKEGQNVTLSCEQNLNHDAMYWYRQDPGQGLRLIYYSQIVNDFQKGDIAEGYSVSREKKESFPLTVTSAQKNPTAFYLCASSIDQQAGQVEQYFGPGTRLTVT.

The chain links TRBV7-3 to TRBJ1-2; 9 positions match TRBD1. Germline CDR1 and CDR2: SGHTA and FQGTGA. V lost 5 bases, J lost 9 bases, and 10 bases stayed unmatched. The CDR3 extends over 14 amino acids. The CDR3 region has the DNA TGTGCCAGCAGCCCTCAGGGGACAGGGTTTAGCTACACCTTC. This encodes CASSPQGTGFSYTF.

This clone was seen once. This rearrangement joins TRBV5-1 to TRBJ2-3, with D perhaps TRBD1 (5 bases). Per germline, CDR1 SGHRS and CDR2 YFSETQ. The CDR3 runs to 16 residues. V was clipped by 4 bases and J by 1 base, with 16 bases between them. The CDR3: CASSTTGRARTDTQYF. CDR3 coding DNA: TGCGCCAGCAGCACCACAGGTCGGGCCCGCACAGATACGCAGTATTTT. Full variable domain (remainder filled in from reference TRBV5-1 and TRBJ2-3): KAGVTQTPRYLIKTRGQQVTLSCSPISGHRSVSWYQQTPGQGLQFLFEYFSETQRNKGNFPGRFSGRQFSNSRSEMNVSTLELGDSALYLCASSTTGRARTDTQYFGPGTRLTVL.

This chain uses TRBV19 with TRBJ2-3, with a weak D call TRBD2 (6 bases). Trimming stripped 8 bases from V and 4 bases from J, with 19 bases between. The CDR3 consists of 15 residues. Germline CDR1 LNHDA, CDR2 SQIVND (reference sequence). The CDR3 spells CASSGGQGVADTQYF. The CDR3 DNA reads TGTGCCAGTTCCGGAGGGCAGGGAGTGGCAGATACGCAGTATTTT.

In this sample, this clone turned up a few times. CDR3 residues: CASSFASGGYNEQFF. In nucleotides, the CDR3 is TGTGCCAGCAGTTTCGCTAGCGGGGGATACAATGAGCAGTTCTTC. The gene calls are TRBV27 and TRBJ2-1, with 10 positions matching TRBD2. In germline, CDR1 is MNHEY, CDR2 SMNVEV (reference sequence). This CDR3 has 15 amino acids. Trimming took 3 bases from V and 4 from J; bases not matched to a gene: 3.